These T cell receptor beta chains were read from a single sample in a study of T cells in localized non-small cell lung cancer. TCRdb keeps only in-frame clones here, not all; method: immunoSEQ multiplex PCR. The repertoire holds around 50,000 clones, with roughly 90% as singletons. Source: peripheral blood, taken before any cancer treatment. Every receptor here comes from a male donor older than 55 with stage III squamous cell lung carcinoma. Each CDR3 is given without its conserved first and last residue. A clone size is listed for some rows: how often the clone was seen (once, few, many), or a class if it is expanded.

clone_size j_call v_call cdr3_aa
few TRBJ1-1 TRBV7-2 ASSLAHGTGAEAF
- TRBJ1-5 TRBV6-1 ASSGRTDNQPQH
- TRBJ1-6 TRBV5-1 ASSLVGVSLH
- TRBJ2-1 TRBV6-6 ASSYSTIINEQF
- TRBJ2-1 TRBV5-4 ASSLVGSRNEQF
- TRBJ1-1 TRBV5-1 ASSTAQGLNTEAF
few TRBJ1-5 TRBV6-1 ASSEGSGAWQPQH
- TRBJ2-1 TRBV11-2 ASSLDSWSNEQF
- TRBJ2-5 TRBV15 ATRGQGQETQY
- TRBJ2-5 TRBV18 ASSPQEETQY
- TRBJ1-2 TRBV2 ASSGDSGGT
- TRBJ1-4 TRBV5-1 ASRPGDSKNEKLF
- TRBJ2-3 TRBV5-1 ASSLPSNGGTDTQY
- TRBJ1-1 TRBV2 ASSERQRNTEAF
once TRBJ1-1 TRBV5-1 ASSLTGLNTEAF
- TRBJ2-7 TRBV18 ASLQPGLTYEQY
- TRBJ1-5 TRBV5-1 ASSPDSSNQPQH
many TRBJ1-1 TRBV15 ATSRDYAGSTEAF
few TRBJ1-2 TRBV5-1 ASSYDRGLVGGYT
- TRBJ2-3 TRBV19 ASSTAVRSTDTQY
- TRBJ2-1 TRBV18 ASSSYARTSGNNEQF
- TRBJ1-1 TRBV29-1 SVFGQVNTEAF
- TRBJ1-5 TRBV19 ASSNDRAWNQPQH
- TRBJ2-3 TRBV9 ASTREGRADTQY
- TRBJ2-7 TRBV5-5 ASSFDLAGRDEQY
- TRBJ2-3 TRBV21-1 ASSKGGGASGSGSDTQY
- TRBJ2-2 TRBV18 ASSPQAGNTGELF
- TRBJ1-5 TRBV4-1 ASSQGGLSNQPQH
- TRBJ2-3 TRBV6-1 ASSARQPSTDTQY
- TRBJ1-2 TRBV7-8 ASSPDRAANYGYT
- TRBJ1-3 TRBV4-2 ASSQDWRGTASGNTIY
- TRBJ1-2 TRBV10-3 AISEGDRGQRAGYT
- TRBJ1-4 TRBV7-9 ASSFQGEGEKLF
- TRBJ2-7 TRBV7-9 ASAGTGKYEQY
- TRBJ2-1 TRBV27 ASSSAGGGYYNEQF
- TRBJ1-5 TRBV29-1 SVVSGYGSNQPQH